The entry below describes one T cell receptor (beta chain). Per the original data handling: Amplified reference gene primers provided the basis for estimating nucleated cell counts. The method was immunoSEQ multiplex PCR; TCRdb's version includes in-frame clones alone and lacks a portion of them. V and J calls plus clone size are reproduced from that table; the DNA served to infer D and trimming. This repertoire shows over 25,000 clones, 84% found once; its top ten account for roughly 15%. This sample is drawn from a study of blood T cell repertoires in COVID-19. Study as a whole: The United States, Italy and Spain supplied acute and convalescent COVID-19 samples. PBMCs, B-cell-depleted T cells, or T cells provided the cDNA or gDNA that made up the material.

The CDR3 has 13 amino acids. Germline V gene lookup returns CDR1 SGHTA and CDR2 FQGNSA. V lost 0 bases and J 5 bases, leaving 5 bases between the germline ends. This receptor was obtained from a man aged 70-80 years with active COVID-19. Sequencing used peripheral blood. The J gene is TRBJ1-5, the V gene TRBV7-2, with D unclear. As DNA, the CDR3 is TGTGCCAGCAGCTTAGCGAGGGATCAGCCCCAGCATTTT. As protein: CASSLARDQPQHF.